The present T cell receptor beta chain was sequenced within a study of cytomegalovirus exposure and HLA in healthy donors. Study-wide findings and caveats: According to a later analysis, donors in an Asian-associated ancestry cluster reportedly had fewer N-insertions than the roughly 670-donor mean. According to an earlier analysis, most TCR beta V segments yielded productive rearrangements about 90% or about 30% of the time. It was only CMV serostatus that was available as immune exposure information.

Trimming took 6 bases from V and 1 from J, leaving 13 bases between them. There are 14 residues in the CDR3. Germline V CDR1 and CDR2: SGHRS, YFSETQ. This clone was seen more than once but under ten times. Its matching antigen is unknown. The PCR employed 60 Vbeta primers together with 13 Jbeta primers. Method: immunoSEQ multiplex PCR; TCRdb's copy keeps in-frame clones and lacks some. The repertoire holds about 100,000 clones, with around 83% as singletons. Sample: PBMCs. This TCR was recovered from a young woman in good health and CMV-seronegative. This rearrangement joins TRBV5-1 to TRBJ1-1; no definite D call. The CDR3 nucleotides are TGCGCCAGCAACCCCACCCCAGGGAACACTGAAGCTTTCTTT. Translating gives CASNPTPGNTEAFF.